The following is a T cell receptor (beta chain) sequence with its context. The method was immunoSEQ multiplex PCR; TCRdb's version includes in-frame clones alone and lacks a portion of them. This repertoire shows millions of clones, approximately 94% found once; its top ten account for about 1.1%. The source of the sample is a study of shared clonotypes between healthy human individuals. Overall study: Donor ages ranged 18 to 49 years: a couple of women, a few men.

This CDR3 has 16 amino acids. V lost 0 bases, J lost 8 bases, and 9 bases stayed unmatched. Germline V CDR1 and CDR2: SGHDT, YYEEEE. Naive CD8 cells lacked CD45RO and underwent positive selection for CCR7, leaving out terminally differentiated effector memory CD45RA+ cells. The chain uses TRBV5-6 and TRBJ1-5, with 9 bases identical to TRBD1. The sequence came from a man aged 18 to 29 in good health. Material: naive CD8+ T cells sorted from blood. CDR3 protein: CASSLASGTGREPQHF. CDR3 coding DNA: TGTGCCAGCAGCTTGGCTTCCGGGACAGGGAGAGAGCCCCAGCATTTT. The full variable domain, completed using reference TRBV5-6 and TRBJ1-5, is DAGVTQSPTHLIKTRGQQVTLRCSPKSGHDTVSWYQQALGQGPQFIFQYYEEEERQRGNFPDRFSGHQFPNYSSELNVNALLLGDSALYLCASSLASGTGREPQHFGDGTRLSIL.